Each of the 28 T cell receptor beta chains below was sequenced from the same sample in a study of blood T cell repertoires in COVID-19. Repertoires were generated with immunoSEQ multiplex PCR, while TCRdb's copy carries only in-frame clones and drops some. Of 250,000 or so clones listed, 86% are singletons. Sequencing was carried out using peripheral blood. All receptors come from a woman under 40 with active or convalescent COVID-19.

This clone was seen only a few times. The chain is built from TRBV5-1 and TRBJ2-7, with D perhaps matching TRBD1 (5 bases). V dropped 0 bases and J dropped 3 bases, with 10 bases sitting between them. The CDR3 is 14 residues long. CDR1 SGHRS and CDR2 YFSETQ come from the germline V gene. For the CDR3, the DNA is TGCGCCAGCAGCTTGGAGGACATAGGCTACGAGCAGTACTTC. It specifies CASSLEDIGYEQYF. Full variable domain (remainder filled in from reference TRBV5-1 and TRBJ2-7): KAGVTQTPRYLIKTRGQQVTLSCSPISGHRSVSWYQQTPGQGLQFLFEYFSETQRNKGNFPGRFSGRQFSNSRSEMNVSTLELGDSALYLCASSLEDIGYEQYFGPGTRLTVT.

The rearrangement uses TRBV5-5 and TRBJ2-1; D might be TRBD1 (6 bases). The V gene lost 0 bases and the J gene lost 3 bases, with 10 bases spanning the gap. CDR3 length: 15 amino acids. CDR1 SGHKS and CDR2 YYEKEE come from the germline V gene (reference sequence). CDR3 nucleotides: TGTGCCAGCAGCTTGGGAACAGGGAACTACAATGAGCAGTTCTTC. Its translation is CASSLGTGNYNEQFF.

The V and J genes are TRBV3-1 (or the pseudogene TRBV3-2) and TRBJ2-7; no clear D. Trimming pared 4 bases from V and 3 bases from J, leaving 4 bases between. The CDR3 totals 11 residues. In germline, CDR1 is LGHDT, CDR2 YNNKEL (reference sequence). CDR3 amino acids: CASSPGYEQYF. In DNA form, the CDR3 reads TGTGCCAGCAGCCCAGGCTACGAGCAGTACTTC.

This CDR3 reads CASNKTGDYGYTF. The CDR3 DNA follows: TGCGCCAGCAATAAGACAGGGGACTATGGCTACACCTTC. The chain uses TRBV10-1 and TRBJ1-2; 8 bases line up with TRBD1. CDR3 size: 13 residues. Germline values: CDR1 WNHNN, CDR2 SYGVQD (reference sequence). V lost 7 bases to trimming and J lost 3 bases; unmatched junction nucleotides: 4.

This clone was seen a single time. The chain employs TRBV30 and TRBJ1-4; D unresolved. The CDR3 has 11 residues. The V gene lost 5 bases and the J gene lost 5 bases, with 6 bases spanning the gap. The V gene's germline CDR1 is GTSNPN and CDR2 SVGIG (reference sequence). The CDR3 protein is CAWGSNEKLFF. In DNA, the CDR3 is TGTGCCTGGGGATCAAATGAAAAACTGTTTTTT.

This clone was observed a handful of times. The chain uses TRBV6-5 and TRBJ1-2; TRBD1 aligns across 7 bases. The V and J ends lost 6 bases and 5 bases, in that order; junction bases with no gene match: 9. This CDR3 has 14 amino acids. Germline values: CDR1 MNHEY, CDR2 SVGAGI. The CDR3 bases are TGTGCCAGCAGGAGAGGGACAGAGAAGTATGGCTACACCTTC. Translating it yields CASRRGTEKYGYTF.

This chain connects TRBV21-1 to TRBJ2-5; the D call of TRBD2 is as the table states it, not checked on the DNA. TRBV21-1 is listed as a pseudogene. The CDR3 loop spans 16 amino acids. CDR3 residues: CASSKECGGGKETQYF. In nucleotides, the CDR3 is TGTGCCAGCAGCAAAGAGTGTGGCGGGGGGAAAGAGACCCAGTACTTC.

The rearrangement joins TRBV5-4 to TRBJ1-5; maybe TRBD1 (6 bases). Germline V gives CDR1 SGHNT, CDR2 YYREEE (reference sequence). Trimming removed 4 bases from V and 5 bases from J, with 13 bases in between. This CDR3 contains 14 residues. This CDR3 reads CASSPQGLYQPQHF. The CDR3 coding sequence is TGTGCCAGCAGCCCTCAGGGGCTTTATCAGCCCCAGCATTTT.

The J gene is TRBJ2-5, the V gene TRBV9; 10 nucleotides line up with TRBD1. V trimming: 4 bases; J trimming: 5 bases; junction bases outside the gene matches: 5. This CDR3 comprises 14 residues. CDR1 and CDR2 (germline): SGDLS, YYNGEE. Here the CDR3 reads CASSPGQGDETQYF. The DNA of the CDR3 is TGTGCCAGCAGCCCCGGACAGGGGGACGAGACCCAGTACTTC.

The table lists this clone with a count of one. The genes are TRBV3-1 (or the pseudogene TRBV3-2) and TRBJ1-1; a weak D match, TRBD1 (6 bases). Germline CDR1 reads LGHDT; CDR2 reads YNNKEL (reference sequence). The CDR3 consists of 14 residues. V shed 3 bases and J shed 1 base, with 9 bases lying between them. CDR3 loop: CASSQSDRNTEAFF. CDR3 nucleotides: TGTGCCAGCAGCCAGTCGGACAGGAACACTGAAGCTTTCTTT.

This clone was observed a handful of times. The rearrangement links TRBV30 to TRBJ1-5; 7 bases are shared with TRBD1. The CDR3 spans 14 residues. The trim removed 7 bases at V and 3 bases at J, leaving 9 bases unmatched. Germline-derived CDR1 and CDR2 are GTSNPN and SVGIG (reference sequence). The chain's CDR3 is CALWTGGFNQPQHF. For the CDR3, the DNA is TGTGCCTTGTGGACAGGCGGATTCAATCAGCCCCAGCATTTT.

This CDR3 is CASSVSYGAYEQYF. CDR3 DNA: TGTGCCAGCAGCGTAAGTTACGGTGCCTACGAGCAGTACTTC. The chain carries TRBV9 and TRBJ2-7; D is unclear. In germline, CDR1 is SGDLS, CDR2 YYNGEE. The V gene lost 1 base and the J gene lost 2 bases, with 10 bases spanning the gap. The CDR3 length is 14 residues.

The chain employs TRBV19 and TRBJ2-2; D possibly corresponds to TRBD2 (6 bases). Germline V gives CDR1 LNHDA, CDR2 SQIVND (reference sequence). The CDR3 is made up of 16 amino acids. Trimming removed 1 base from V and 4 bases from J, with 13 bases in between. CDR3 sequence reads: CASSIGPGRSTGELFF. Here the CDR3 DNA reads TGTGCCAGTAGTATAGGTCCAGGGAGGTCCACCGGGGAGCTGTTTTTT. The entire variable domain, with the rest obtained from reference TRBV19 and TRBJ2-2, is as follows: DGGITQSPKYLFRKEGQNVTLSCEQNLNHDAMYWYRQDPGQGLRLIYYSQIVNDFQKGDIAEGYSVSREKKESFPLTVTSAQKNPTAFYLCASSIGPGRSTGELFFGEGSRLTVL.

This clone was found a few times. The chain recombines TRBV5-6 with TRBJ2-5; TRBD2 matches 8 bases. This CDR3 has 17 amino acids. V was pared by 0 bases and J by 2 bases, with 9 bases of the junction left unmatched. Germline V CDR1 and CDR2: SGHDT, YYEEEE. The CDR3 sequence: CASSLERLTSAQETQYF. In DNA form, the CDR3 reads TGTGCCAGCAGCTTGGAAAGGTTGACTAGCGCTCAAGAGACCCAGTACTTC. Drawing the rest from reference TRBV5-6 and TRBJ2-5, the complete variable domain is DAGVTQSPTHLIKTRGQQVTLRCSPKSGHDTVSWYQQALGQGPQFIFQYYEEEERQRGNFPDRFSGHQFPNYSSELNVNALLLGDSALYLCASSLERLTSAQETQYFGPGTRLLVL.

The J gene is TRBJ2-2, the V gene TRBV19; perhaps TRBD1 as D (5 bases). With 3 bases removed from V and 1 base from J, the gap between germline ends came to 9 bases. There are 15 residues in the CDR3. CDR1 is LNHDA, CDR2 SQIVND, per germline (reference sequence). CDR3 in DNA: TGTGCCAGTAGTATTAGGGGCCGGAACACCGGGGAGCTGTTTTTT. Protein sequence: CASSIRGRNTGELFF.

The chain recombines TRBV4-3 with TRBJ2-7; TRBD1 matches 8 bases. Per the germline V gene, CDR1 is LGHNA and CDR2 is YSLEER. With V trimmed by 3 bases and J by 5 bases, 6 bases remained unmatched. This CDR3 region has 14 residues. CDR3 sequence: CASSQDRELNEQYF. As DNA, the CDR3 is TGCGCCAGCAGCCAGGACAGGGAACTCAACGAGCAGTACTTC.

The chain employs TRBV7-2 and TRBJ1-6; 11 nucleotides agree with TRBD1. The V gene end was trimmed by 4 bases and the J gene end by 7 bases; junction bases not matched to a gene: 9. Germline CDR1 reads SGHTA; CDR2 reads FQGNSA. The CDR3 is 17 residues long. The CDR3 spells CASSSWTGGVLNSPLHF. The CDR3 DNA reads as TGTGCCAGCAGCTCGTGGACAGGGGGCGTGTTAAATTCACCCCTCCACTTT.

V usage is TRBV7-8 and J usage is TRBJ1-2; TRBD1 might be the D (6 bases). Trimming stripped 1 base from V and 3 bases from J, with 18 bases between. The CDR3 contains 17 residues. From germline, CDR1 is SGHVS and CDR2 FQNEAQ. CDR3 sequence (DNA): TGTGCCAGCAGCTTAGTCTTCGGGGGGCAGGGACACTATGGCTACACCTTC. It codes for CASSLVFGGQGHYGYTF.

The chain recombines TRBV25-1 with TRBJ1-2, with TRBD1 matching over 10 bases. J was trimmed by 0 bases and V by 5 bases; bases with no gene match: 6. The CDR3 spans 16 residues. From germline, CDR1 is MGHDK and CDR2 SYGVNS. The CDR3 coding sequence is TGTGCCAGCAGTATGGGACAGGGGCCCGCTAACTATGGCTACACCTTC. It encodes CASSMGQGPANYGYTF.

A single count supports this clone. The chain is built from TRBV6-2 or TRBV6-3 and TRBJ2-7; D unresolved. CDR1 is MNHEY, CDR2 SVGEGT, per germline. Deletions cut 2 bases from V and 2 bases from J, with 7 bases between. The CDR3 sequence is 13 residues long. CDR3 residues: CASSYDSTYEQYF. Written as DNA, the CDR3 is TGTGCCAGCAGTTACGACTCTACCTACGAGCAGTACTTC.

This chain uses TRBV30 with TRBJ2-7; D possibly corresponds to TRBD1 (5 bases). CDR1 is GTSNPN, CDR2 SVGIG, per germline (reference sequence). V was shortened by 0 bases and J by 4 bases, with 13 bases between the two germline ends. CDR3 length: 14 residues. The CDR3 reads CAWSVLGRVYEQYF. DNA of the CDR3: TGTGCCTGGAGTGTGTTGGGCAGGGTATACGAGCAGTACTTC.

This sequence joins TRBV4-1 and TRBJ2-7; 8 bases fit TRBD1. Trimming took 5 bases from V and 6 from J; bases not matched to a gene: 9. This CDR3 contains 14 residues. CDR1 MGHRA and CDR2 YSYEKL come from the germline V gene. CDR3 coding DNA: TGCGCCAGCAGCTCCTGGACAGGGAAACGCGAGCAGTACTTC. Its protein is CASSSWTGKREQYF.

The chain employs TRBV30 and TRBJ1-2, with D hard to call. Germline V CDR1 and CDR2: GTSNPN, SVGIG (reference sequence). The CDR3 is 13 amino acids. The germline V and J ends were trimmed by 0 bases and 4 bases, with 9 bases remaining between them. CDR3 amino acids: CAWSVLGFYGYTF. For the CDR3, the DNA is TGTGCCTGGAGTGTACTAGGGTTCTATGGCTACACCTTC.

V and J are TRBV10-3 and TRBJ1-2; no reliable D call. Trimming took 0 bases from V and 4 from J, leaving 9 bases between them. The V gene's germline CDR1 is ENHRY and CDR2 SYGVKD. The CDR3 runs to 14 residues. The CDR3 sequence: CAISESRRAYGYTF. As DNA, the CDR3 is TGTGCCATCAGTGAGTCGCGGAGGGCCTATGGCTACACCTTC.

The table lists this clone with a count of one. The chain employs TRBV5-1 and TRBJ2-1; 9 bases fit TRBD2. V was pared by 0 bases and J by 0 bases, with 13 bases of the junction left unmatched. The germline gives CDR1 SGHRS, CDR2 YFSETQ. The CDR3 length is 20 residues. The CDR3 bases are TGCGCCAGCAGCTTGGGTTTGGCTAGCGGGGCCCGGGGCTCCTACAATGAGCAGTTCTTC. The encoded protein is CASSLGLASGARGSYNEQFF.

The chain links TRBV27 to TRBJ2-1; 9 nucleotides line up with TRBD2. In germline, CDR1 is MNHEY, CDR2 SMNVEV (reference sequence). The CDR3 spans 15 residues. V dropped 3 bases and J dropped 2; count of bases not matched to a gene: 2. The DNA of the CDR3 is TGTGCCAGCAGTTTTGGCGGGGGGGCCTACAATGAGCAGTTCTTC. Its translation: CASSFGGGAYNEQFF.

CDR3 sequence (DNA): TGTGCCAGCAGCTTAGCTCCAGGGACTGGAAACACCATATATTTT. Protein: CASSLAPGTGNTIYF. This chain connects TRBV7-8 to TRBJ1-3; TRBD1 is a possible D gene (5 bases). Germline V gene lookup returns CDR1 SGHVS and CDR2 FQNEAQ. The CDR3 is 15 amino acids. Trimming took off 0 bases at V and 2 bases at J, with 8 bases between the two ends. The whole variable domain, filled in from reference TRBV7-8 and TRBJ1-3, reads GAGVSQSPRYKVAKRGQDVALRCDPISGHVSLFWYQQALGQGPEFLTYFQNEAQLDKSGLPSDRFFAERPEGSVSTLKIQRTQQEDSAVYLCASSLAPGTGNTIYFGEGSWLTVV.

The chain joins TRBV7-2 to TRBJ2-5; 7 bases map to TRBD2. Germline loops: CDR1 SGHTA, CDR2 FQGNSA. V dropped 4 bases and J dropped 4; count of bases not matched to a gene: 12. The CDR3 covers 16 residues. The CDR3 DNA is TGTGCCAGCAGCTCAGCCGGGACTAAAGGGAGAGAGACCCAGTACTTC. This codes for CASSSAGTKGRETQYF.